This T cell receptor beta chain comes out of a study of T cell responses to AZD1222 COVID-19 vaccine. Study results and limitations: Repertoires were obtained only post-peak T cell response.

Concerning this clone itself: Its antigen remains unknown.

CDR1 is MDHEN, CDR2 SYDVKM, per germline. The CDR3 loop spans 13 amino acids. V lost 2 bases to trimming and J lost 3 bases, with 7 bases between them. Libraries were prepared by immunoSEQ multiplex PCR; TCRdb keeps only in-frame clonotypes and omits some of them. The table includes under 150,000 clones, over 90% detected once. The chain couples TRBV28 to TRBJ1-1; D not certain. The sample here was peripheral blood, taken on day 0 of AZD1222 vaccination. The sequence came from an adult in good health. CDR3 sequence reads: CASSLVVYTEAFF. CDR3 nucleotides: TGTGCCAGCAGTTTAGTAGTATACACTGAAGCTTTCTTT.